One sample yielded the 14 T cell receptor beta chains listed below, sequenced in a study of T cell changes during pregnancy in multiple sclerosis. The table came from immunoSEQ multiplex PCR; TCRdb's copy has only in-frame clones and leaves some out. Of around 47,000 clones in the sample, 90% to 95% were seen once. This sample comprised CD8+ T cells from peripheral blood mononuclear cells, obtained in the first trimester of pregnancy. The receptor source for this set is a female donor with multiple sclerosis, enrolled in a pregnancy study.

The J gene is TRBJ2-5, the V gene TRBV7-9; maybe TRBD2 (7 bases). Germline values: CDR1 SEHNR, CDR2 FQNEAQ (reference sequence). V was shortened by 5 bases and J by 4 bases, with 17 bases between the two germline ends. CDR3 size: 15 residues. The CDR3 here is CASSPWEGGAETQYF. DNA of the CDR3: TGTGCCAGCAGCCCGTGGGAGGGGGGCGCAGAGACCCAGTACTTC.

This chain uses TRBV6-6 with TRBJ2-1; 7 bases fit TRBD1. V shed 3 bases and J 3 bases; nucleotides not matched to a gene: 8. Germline values: CDR1 MNHNY, CDR2 SVGAGI (reference sequence). The CDR3 covers 16 residues. The CDR3 region has the DNA TGTGCCAGCAGTTATACAACAGGGGCGGGCTACAATGAGCAGTTCTTC. Translation gives CASSYTTGAGYNEQFF.

CDR3 bases: TGCGCCAGCAGCCCGGCGAGGGGGCTGTCCTACGAGCAGTACTTC. It translates to CASSPARGLSYEQYF. The chain combines TRBV4-1 with TRBJ2-7; 7 nucleotides match TRBD1. Germline V lookup: CDR1 MGHRA, CDR2 YSYEKL. The CDR3 is 15 amino acids. The V and J ends lost 4 bases and 1 base, in that order; junction bases with no gene match: 7.

The chain has TRBV2 and TRBJ2-1, with 7 bases aligning to TRBD2. Germline CDR1 and CDR2: SNHLY and FYNNEI. Trimming cost V 6 bases and J 6 bases; bases outside gene matches: 14. The CDR3 spans 16 residues. The DNA of the CDR3 is TGTGCCAGCAGCACCGCCCCCGCGGGAGTGGGCAATGAGCAGTTCTTC. Encoded protein: CASSTAPAGVGNEQFF.

This clone has only one observation. The chain is built from TRBV29-1 and TRBJ2-2; TRBD1 aligns across 7 bases. From germline, CDR1 is SQVTM and CDR2 ANQGSEA. The CDR3 is made up of 15 amino acids. V gave up 0 bases and J gave up 6 bases; unmatched junction bases: 7. DNA for the CDR3: TGCAGCGTTGAAGATCACCGACAGGGTTCCGGGGAGCTGTTTTTT. Protein product: CSVEDHRQGSGELFF.

The J gene is TRBJ1-5, the V gene TRBV15; possible D gene TRBD1, 6 bases. Germline V gene lookup returns CDR1 LNHNV and CDR2 YYDKDF (reference sequence). This CDR3 contains 14 residues. Trimming removed 1 base at V and 5 bases at J, with 9 bases between. CDR3 residues: CATSRVKGDQPQHF. CDR3 DNA: TGTGCCACCAGCAGAGTAAAGGGGGATCAGCCCCAGCATTTT.

This chain uses TRBV6-5 with TRBJ2-2; no definite D call. The CDR3 covers 14 residues. Germline CDR1 reads MNHEY; CDR2 reads SVGAGI. V lost 5 bases and J lost 3, with 10 bases in between. CDR3: CASSLPEHTGELFF. The CDR3 DNA sequence: TGTGCCAGCAGTCTACCCGAACACACCGGGGAGCTGTTTTTT.

The chain employs TRBV4-1 and TRBJ1-1; weak D call: TRBD1 (6 bases). CDR1 is MGHRA and CDR2 is YSYEKL in the germline V gene. Trimming removed 4 bases at V and 3 bases at J, with 15 bases between. CDR3 size: 15 residues. Here the CDR3 reads CASSPVGAKDTEAFF. The CDR3 region has the DNA TGCGCCAGCAGCCCTGTGGGGGCGAAGGACACTGAAGCTTTCTTT.

In its sample, this clone was seen once. This chain links TRBV19 with TRBJ1-2; TRBD1 might be the D (6 bases). Germline CDR1 and CDR2: LNHDA and SQIVND (reference sequence). With 5 bases removed from V and 4 bases from J, the gap between germline ends came to 23 bases. The CDR3 extends over 17 amino acids. The CDR3 sequence is CASSLLGQPKKGYGYTF. For the CDR3, the DNA is TGTGCCAGTAGTCTACTAGGACAGCCTAAAAAGGGCTATGGCTACACCTTC.

This clone is a singleton in its sample. The chain joins TRBV14 to TRBJ1-1; D is perhaps TRBD1 (5 bases). The CDR3 runs to 16 residues. Germline lookup yields CDR1 SGHDN and CDR2 FVKESK. Trimming left V 0 bases short and J 1 base short, with 12 bases between. In DNA form, the CDR3 reads TGTGCCAGCAGCCAAGATCTGGGCAGGGAGAACACTGAAGCTTTCTTT. Translated: CASSQDLGRENTEAFF.

The chain employs TRBV7-9 and TRBJ2-1; TRBD2 matches 11 bases. The germline V gene encodes CDR1 SEHNR and CDR2 FQNEAQ (reference sequence). V shed 3 bases, J shed 6 bases, and the junction held 16 bases outside the gene matches. The CDR3 runs 19 residues. The CDR3 loop is CASSFPPGLAVPRSNEQFF. CDR3 DNA: TGTGCCAGCAGCTTTCCTCCGGGACTAGCGGTCCCCAGGTCCAATGAGCAGTTCTTC.

This sequence joins TRBV27 and TRBJ2-1; possibly TRBD2 for D (6 bases). V was shortened by 4 bases and J by 5 bases, with 12 bases between the two germline ends. Germline V lookup: CDR1 MNHEY, CDR2 SMNVEV (reference sequence). CDR3 length equals 14 residues. The CDR3, as DNA: TGTGCCAGCAGTTACCGGGACTTCAACAATGAGCAGTTCTTC. It specifies CASSYRDFNNEQFF.

This clone was picked up one time. Here the CDR3 reads CASSGLAGVNTGELFF. The DNA of the CDR3 is TGTGCCAGCAGTGGACTAGCGGGTGTTAACACCGGGGAGCTGTTTTTT. The V and J genes are TRBV6-6 and TRBJ2-2, with 11 bases that match TRBD2. The junction had 4 bases not matched to a gene; V was cut back by 5 bases and J by 2 bases. The CDR3 spans 16 residues. The V gene's germline CDR1 is MNHNY and CDR2 SVGAGI (reference sequence).

The chain is built from TRBV7-9 and TRBJ1-2; the match to TRBD1 covers 10 bases. Losses at the gene ends were 5 bases for V and 7 bases for J; bases not matched to a gene: 7. Germline V CDR1 and CDR2: SEHNR, FQNEAQ (reference sequence). The CDR3 consists of 14 residues. Here the CDR3 DNA reads TGTGCCAGCAGCGGACAGGGGGTCGGATCTGGCTACACCTTC. Translating it yields CASSGQGVGSGYTF.